A selection of T cell receptor beta chains follows, all from one sample in a study of PD-L1 blockade in urothelial cancer. Using immunoSEQ multiplex PCR, the repertoire was profiled, and TCRdb retains in-frame clones only, with some absent. The sample holds more than 90,000 clones, roughly 80% seen once. Sequences were derived from PBMCs, sampled around atezolizumab (anti-PD-L1) treatment. These receptors all stem from a man in his 70s with urothelial cancer. The CDR3 runs from the conserved cysteine through the conserved F or W. Fields, in order: D gene, J gene, CDR3 length, clone size, V gene, CDR3 protein, CDR3 DNA. D genes are given only for firm matches. Clone sizes are given selectively: once, few, many, or a class where the clone is expanded.

d_call: TRBD1
j_call: TRBJ1-2
cdr3_length: 15
clone_size: -
v_call: TRBV5-6
cdr3_aa: CASSSPQDRGAGYTF
cdr3_nt: TGTGCCAGCAGCTCCCCCCAGGACAGGGGAGCTGGCTACACCTTC

d_call: -
j_call: TRBJ2-5
cdr3_length: 13
clone_size: -
v_call: TRBV9
cdr3_aa: CASSYPGGETQYF
cdr3_nt: TGTGCCAGCAGCTATCCAGGGGGGGAGACCCAGTACTTC

d_call: -
j_call: TRBJ1-5
cdr3_length: 17
clone_size: large
v_call: TRBV5-8
cdr3_aa: CASSTKNSRFSNQPQHF
cdr3_nt: TGTGCCAGCAGCACGAAAAATAGTCGGTTTAGCAATCAGCCCCAGCATTTT

d_call: -
j_call: TRBJ2-6
cdr3_length: 14
clone_size: -
v_call: TRBV7-8
cdr3_aa: CASSKTSGANVLTF
cdr3_nt: TGTGCCAGCAGCAAGACTTCTGGGGCCAACGTCCTGACTTTC

d_call: TRBD1
j_call: TRBJ1-3
cdr3_length: 13
clone_size: -
v_call: TRBV19
cdr3_aa: CASSPGQGLLWYF
cdr3_nt: TGTGCCAGCAGTCCGGGACAGGGACTGCTCTGGTATTTT

d_call: -
j_call: TRBJ1-6
cdr3_length: 16
clone_size: -
v_call: TRBV6-5
cdr3_aa: CASSYSGASYNSPLHF
cdr3_nt: TGTGCCAGCAGTTACTCTGGGGCCTCCTATAATTCACCCCTCCACTTT

d_call: -
j_call: TRBJ1-1
cdr3_length: 13
clone_size: -
v_call: TRBV4-1
cdr3_aa: CASSQDRAGEAFF
cdr3_nt: TGCGCCAGCAGCCAAGACAGGGCAGGTGAAGCTTTCTTT

d_call: -
j_call: TRBJ2-5
cdr3_length: 14
clone_size: -
v_call: TRBV18
cdr3_aa: CASSRSSVQETQYF
cdr3_nt: TGTGCCAGCTCACGATCGTCAGTCCAAGAGACCCAGTACTTC

d_call: -
j_call: TRBJ1-2
cdr3_length: 13
clone_size: -
v_call: TRBV29-1
cdr3_aa: CSVEDRRGGGYTF
cdr3_nt: TGCAGCGTTGAAGATCGACGAGGGGGAGGCTACACCTTC

d_call: -
j_call: TRBJ2-5
cdr3_length: 14
clone_size: -
v_call: TRBV7-2
cdr3_aa: CASSLEGLGETQYF
cdr3_nt: TGTGCCAGCAGCTTAGAGGGGCTCGGAGAGACCCAGTACTTC

d_call: TRBD1
j_call: TRBJ1-4
cdr3_length: 13
clone_size: -
v_call: TRBV19
cdr3_aa: CASSTDRADRLFF
cdr3_nt: TGTGCCAGTAGTACCGACAGGGCAGATAGACTGTTTTTT

d_call: -
j_call: TRBJ1-6
cdr3_length: 14
clone_size: -
v_call: TRBV9
cdr3_aa: CASSVTDEDSPLHF
cdr3_nt: TGTGCCAGCAGCGTTACGGATGAGGATTCACCCCTCCACTTT

d_call: TRBD1
j_call: TRBJ1-5
cdr3_length: 14
clone_size: -
v_call: TRBV2
cdr3_aa: CASREQGADQPQHF
cdr3_nt: TGTGCCAGCAGGGAGCAGGGGGCTGATCAGCCCCAGCATTTT

d_call: TRBD1
j_call: TRBJ1-2
cdr3_length: 18
clone_size: -
v_call: TRBV9
cdr3_aa: CASSAGGGQGYLNYGYTF
cdr3_nt: TGTGCCAGCAGCGCTGGGGGAGGACAGGGGTATCTTAACTATGGCTACACCTTC

d_call: -
j_call: TRBJ1-1
cdr3_length: 14
clone_size: -
v_call: TRBV6-5
cdr3_aa: CASSYGTVNTEAFF
cdr3_nt: TGTGCCAGCAGTTACGGTACAGTTAACACTGAAGCTTTCTTT

d_call: TRBD2
j_call: TRBJ2-7
cdr3_length: 14
clone_size: -
v_call: TRBV5-5
cdr3_aa: CASSLTSVSYEQYF
cdr3_nt: TGTGCCAGCAGCTTGACTAGCGTCTCCTACGAGCAGTACTTC

d_call: TRBD2
j_call: TRBJ2-7
cdr3_length: 15
clone_size: -
v_call: TRBV19
cdr3_aa: CASSSGLAGIGEQYF
cdr3_nt: TGTGCCAGTAGTAGTGGACTAGCGGGAATCGGCGAGCAGTACTTC

d_call: TRBD1
j_call: TRBJ1-5
cdr3_length: 16
clone_size: -
v_call: TRBV27
cdr3_aa: CASSSSTGGGYQPQHF
cdr3_nt: TGTGCCAGCAGTTCCTCGACAGGGGGCGGGTATCAGCCCCAGCATTTT

d_call: -
j_call: TRBJ1-3
cdr3_length: 12
clone_size: once
v_call: TRBV2
cdr3_aa: CAAGNSGNTIYF
cdr3_nt: TGTGCCGCGGGGAACTCTGGAAACACCATATATTTT

d_call: -
j_call: TRBJ2-2
cdr3_length: 13
clone_size: -
v_call: TRBV6-6
cdr3_aa: CASSLNSPVELFF
cdr3_nt: TGTGCCAGCAGTCTCAACTCGCCCGTGGAGCTGTTTTTT

d_call: -
j_call: TRBJ2-5
cdr3_length: 13
clone_size: -
v_call: TRBV4-1
cdr3_aa: CASSRGETETQYF
cdr3_nt: TGCGCCAGCAGCCGGGGGGAGACGGAGACCCAGTACTTC

d_call: -
j_call: TRBJ2-1
cdr3_length: 15
clone_size: -
v_call: TRBV6-1
cdr3_aa: CASRQIGRGYNEQFF
cdr3_nt: TGTGCCAGCAGACAGATTGGGCGTGGCTACAATGAGCAGTTCTTC

d_call: TRBD2
j_call: TRBJ2-2
cdr3_length: 16
clone_size: once
v_call: TRBV18
cdr3_aa: CASSPSSGSDTGELFF
cdr3_nt: TGTGCCAGCTCACCGTCAAGCGGGAGTGACACCGGGGAGCTGTTTTTT

d_call: -
j_call: TRBJ2-7
cdr3_length: 15
clone_size: -
v_call: TRBV15
cdr3_aa: CATSRDRGKLDEQYF
cdr3_nt: TGTGCCACCAGCAGAGATCGGGGGAAGTTAGACGAGCAGTACTTC

d_call: -
j_call: TRBJ2-1
cdr3_length: 15
clone_size: once
v_call: TRBV14
cdr3_aa: CASSQDRDNYNEQFF
cdr3_nt: TGTGCCAGCAGCCAAGATCGGGACAATTACAATGAGCAGTTCTTC

d_call: -
j_call: TRBJ1-3
cdr3_length: 16
clone_size: -
v_call: TRBV7-8
cdr3_aa: CASSLTQVFSGNTIYF
cdr3_nt: TGTGCCAGCAGCTTAACTCAGGTCTTCTCTGGAAACACCATATATTTT

d_call: TRBD2
j_call: TRBJ2-1
cdr3_length: 15
clone_size: once
v_call: TRBV6-5
cdr3_aa: CASSYGRGAYNEQFF
cdr3_nt: TGTGCCAGCAGTTACGGGCGGGGGGCTTACAATGAGCAGTTCTTC

d_call: -
j_call: TRBJ1-2
cdr3_length: 15
clone_size: -
v_call: TRBV6-1
cdr3_aa: CASNTVTRTAGGYTF
cdr3_nt: TGTGCCAGCAATACCGTCACCCGGACGGCGGGTGGCTACACCTTC

d_call: -
j_call: TRBJ1-5
cdr3_length: 15
clone_size: -
v_call: TRBV6-1
cdr3_aa: CASSETYYGNQPQHF
cdr3_nt: TGTGCCAGCAGTGAGACTTACTACGGCAATCAGCCCCAGCATTTT

d_call: TRBD1
j_call: TRBJ1-2
cdr3_length: 15
clone_size: -
v_call: TRBV19
cdr3_aa: CASSIIETGVYGYTF
cdr3_nt: TGTGCCAGTAGTATCATCGAGACAGGGGTCTATGGCTACACCTTC

d_call: -
j_call: TRBJ1-1
cdr3_length: 12
clone_size: -
v_call: TRBV29-1
cdr3_aa: CSGRGGGTEAFF
cdr3_nt: TGCAGCGGACGAGGGGGTGGCACTGAAGCTTTCTTT

d_call: TRBD1
j_call: TRBJ1-6
cdr3_length: 17
clone_size: once
v_call: TRBV5-1
cdr3_aa: CASSFTGERLYNSPLHF
cdr3_nt: TGCGCCAGCAGCTTCACAGGGGAGAGGCTCTATAATTCACCCCTCCACTTT

d_call: TRBD1
j_call: TRBJ1-6
cdr3_length: 12
clone_size: -
v_call: TRBV11-2
cdr3_aa: CASSSDRATLHF
cdr3_nt: TGTGCCAGCAGTTCAGACAGGGCCACCCTCCACTTT

d_call: TRBD1
j_call: TRBJ2-1
cdr3_length: 15
clone_size: -
v_call: TRBV11-2
cdr3_aa: CASRTGLGGGNEQFF
cdr3_nt: TGTGCCAGCAGGACAGGGTTAGGAGGAGGCAATGAGCAGTTCTTC

d_call: TRBD1
j_call: TRBJ2-2
cdr3_length: 15
clone_size: -
v_call: TRBV9
cdr3_aa: CASNKQGKGTGELFF
cdr3_nt: TGTGCCAGCAACAAACAGGGGAAGGGCACCGGGGAGCTGTTTTTT

d_call: -
j_call: TRBJ1-2
cdr3_length: 13
clone_size: -
v_call: TRBV5-1
cdr3_aa: CASRRTDNYGYTF
cdr3_nt: TGCGCCAGCAGGAGGACAGATAACTATGGCTACACCTTC

d_call: -
j_call: TRBJ2-5
cdr3_length: 13
clone_size: -
v_call: TRBV13
cdr3_aa: CASSLRGGQTQYF
cdr3_nt: TGTGCCAGCAGCTTACGAGGGGGACAGACCCAGTACTTC

d_call: -
j_call: TRBJ2-6
cdr3_length: 16
clone_size: -
v_call: TRBV4-1
cdr3_aa: CASSQSLPRGANVLTF
cdr3_nt: TGCGCCAGCAGCCAATCGCTGCCTCGGGGGGCCAACGTCCTGACTTTC

d_call: TRBD2
j_call: TRBJ2-7
cdr3_length: 14
clone_size: -
v_call: TRBV7-9
cdr3_aa: CASSLGATSDEQYF
cdr3_nt: TGTGCCAGCAGCTTAGGTGCTACTAGCGACGAGCAGTACTTC

d_call: TRBD1
j_call: TRBJ2-5
cdr3_length: 15
clone_size: -
v_call: TRBV6-1
cdr3_aa: CASRVSGQGAQTQYF
cdr3_nt: TGTGCCAGCAGGGTCTCGGGACAGGGGGCACAGACCCAGTACTTC

d_call: TRBD1
j_call: TRBJ1-2
cdr3_length: 12
clone_size: -
v_call: TRBV10-2
cdr3_aa: CASKQGDYGYTF
cdr3_nt: TGCGCCAGCAAACAGGGGGACTATGGCTACACCTTC

d_call: TRBD2
j_call: TRBJ2-3
cdr3_length: 14
clone_size: -
v_call: TRBV5-1
cdr3_aa: CASSLASGGDTQYF
cdr3_nt: TGCGCCAGCAGCTTGGCTAGCGGGGGAGATACGCAGTATTTT

d_call: -
j_call: TRBJ2-6
cdr3_length: 12
clone_size: -
v_call: TRBV9
cdr3_aa: CASSLVGGVLTF
cdr3_nt: TGTGCCAGCAGCTTGGTAGGCGGCGTCCTGACTTTC

d_call: -
j_call: TRBJ1-4
cdr3_length: 13
clone_size: -
v_call: TRBV7-9
cdr3_aa: CASSLRTDEKLFF
cdr3_nt: TGTGCCAGCAGCTTAAGGACAGACGAAAAACTGTTTTTT

d_call: -
j_call: TRBJ1-1
cdr3_length: 13
clone_size: -
v_call: TRBV19
cdr3_aa: CASSISVNTEAFF
cdr3_nt: TGTGCCAGTAGTATATCGGTGAACACTGAAGCTTTCTTT

d_call: -
j_call: TRBJ1-5
cdr3_length: 14
clone_size: -
v_call: TRBV28
cdr3_aa: CASSLLGAQPPQHF
cdr3_nt: TGTGCCAGCAGTTTATTGGGGGCTCAGCCGCCCCAGCATTTT

d_call: -
j_call: TRBJ1-1
cdr3_length: 13
clone_size: -
v_call: TRBV2
cdr3_aa: CASNAGEGGEAFF
cdr3_nt: TGTGCCAGCAATGCCGGGGAGGGTGGTGAAGCTTTCTTT

d_call: -
j_call: TRBJ2-5
cdr3_length: 14
clone_size: -
v_call: TRBV7-8
cdr3_aa: CASSLVAREETQYF
cdr3_nt: TGTGCCAGCAGCTTAGTAGCCCGCGAAGAGACCCAGTACTTC

d_call: TRBD2
j_call: TRBJ2-1
cdr3_length: 19
clone_size: -
v_call: TRBV7-7
cdr3_aa: CASSLGGPTSGRAYNEQFF
cdr3_nt: TGTGCTAGCAGCTTAGGGGGGCCGACTAGCGGGAGGGCCTACAATGAGCAGTTCTTC

d_call: -
j_call: TRBJ2-1
cdr3_length: 13
clone_size: few
v_call: TRBV28
cdr3_aa: CASSLGTSGEQFF
cdr3_nt: TGTGCCAGCAGTCTCGGGACTTCAGGGGAGCAGTTCTTC

d_call: -
j_call: TRBJ2-7
cdr3_length: 15
clone_size: -
v_call: TRBV6-6
cdr3_aa: CASSPPYGTPDKQYF
cdr3_nt: TGTGCCAGCAGTCCCCCCTACGGGACTCCCGACAAGCAGTACTTC

d_call: -
j_call: TRBJ1-6
cdr3_length: 16
clone_size: -
v_call: TRBV6-5
cdr3_aa: CASSYSMRGGNSPLHF
cdr3_nt: TGTGCCAGCAGTTACTCGATGCGGGGTGGTAATTCACCCCTCCACTTT